The 26 T cell receptor beta chains listed next were all sequenced from one sample in a study of blood T cells in healthy people across ages. For the second PCR, which ran for about 6 to 11 cycles, a sample-barcoded 5' primer and a J-beta primer mix were used. TCRdb called the 5' RACE reads again in MiXCR, with one record for every CDR3 protein. The table lists about 1,500,000 distinct CDR3 sequences, 28% of them singletons. The sample taken for sequencing was blood. The receptors were gathered from a woman aged 25 to 39 in good health.

The V call is TRBV6-1, the J call TRBJ2-7; tentatively, D is TRBD1 or TRBD2 (5 bases each). The better agreement between TRBJ2-5 and the DNA end casts doubt on the J call. The CDR3 has 14 amino acids. Germline V lookup: CDR1 MNHNS, CDR2 SASEGT. This CDR3 is CASSEAQGTETQYF. For the CDR3, the DNA is TGTGCCAGCAGTGAAGCGCAAGGGACAGAGACCCAGTACTTC.

This CDR3 is CASSQDPTGGELFF. The DNA of the CDR3 is TGCGCCAGCAGCCAAGACCCGACGGGGGGGGAGCTGTTTTTT. The chain links TRBV4-1 to TRBJ2-2, with a tentative D call TRBD2 (5 bases). V lost 0 bases and J lost 8, with 10 bases in between. Germline CDR1 reads MGHRA; CDR2 reads YSYEKL. This CDR3 region has 14 residues.

Only a few counts were recorded for this clonotype. V is TRBV4-3 and J is TRBJ1-2; D is unresolved. Germline assignment: CDR1 LGHNA and CDR2 YSLEER. The V end was cut by 1 base, the J end by 6 bases, with 15 bases between. The CDR3 loop spans 15 amino acids. Written as DNA, the CDR3 is TGCGCCAGCAGCCAAGTAGGATGGGGTCAGGATGGCTACACCTTC. Translation gives CASSQVGWGQDGYTF.

The chain is built from TRBV12-3 or TRBV12-4 and TRBJ2-7, with TRBD1 matching over 7 bases. The better agreement between TRBJ2-5 and the DNA end casts doubt on the J call. This CDR3 spans 14 amino acids. The CDR3 DNA reads as TGTGCCAGCAGACGACAGGGTCTAAGACAGACCCAGTACTTC. Translation gives CASRRQGLRQTQYF.

This clonotype was detected only a few times. The V gene is TRBV6-5, the J gene TRBJ1-2; no clear D. The CDR3 contains 14 residues. CDR1 is MNHEY and CDR2 is SVGAGI in the germline V gene. With 2 bases removed from V and 4 bases from J, the gap between germline ends came to 11 bases. The CDR3 loop reads CASSYRRVAYGYTF. CDR3 DNA: TGTGCCAGCAGTTACCGCCGGGTTGCCTATGGCTACACCTTC.

V and J are TRBV24-1 and TRBJ2-5; TRBD2 might be the D (6 bases). CDR1 is KGHDR, CDR2 SFDVKD, per germline. CDR3 length: 15 amino acids. V was cut by 5 bases and J by 3 bases, with 15 bases left in between. CDR3 sequence reads: CATSGSGTGKETQYF. In DNA form, the CDR3 reads TGTGCCACCAGTGGTTCCGGGACTGGGAAAGAGACCCAGTACTTC.

Many counts were recorded for this clonotype. This rearrangement joins TRBV20-1 to TRBJ2-7; the D is unclear. V dropped 1 base and J dropped 4 bases, with 11 bases sitting between them. Per germline, CDR1 DFQATT and CDR2 SNEGSKA (reference sequence). The CDR3 is 13 residues long. Here the CDR3 DNA reads TGCAGTGCTAGAGGGTCCCCTCTTTACGAGCAGTACTTC. It is translated as CSARGSPLYEQYF.

About this clonotype itself: An end of the junction differs from the germline gene, which may be a read error. The J gene is TRBJ2-3, the V gene TRBV10-3, with TRBD2 matching 7 bases. The germline V gene has CDR1 ENHRY and CDR2 SYGVKD. The length of the CDR3 is 16 residues. The CDR3 DNA follows: TGTGCCGTCAGTGAGTCGGGCCGGGAGGGCACAGATACGCAGTATTTT. Protein: CAVSESGREGTDTQYF.

The sample holds a few counts of this clonotype. The rearrangement links TRBV4-2 to TRBJ2-3; 7 nucleotides align to TRBD1. Germline lookup yields CDR1 LGHNA and CDR2 YNFKEQ. The CDR3 is made up of 17 amino acids. The junction had 11 bases not matched to a gene; V was cut back by 5 bases and J by 0 bases. The CDR3 sequence: CASSTGDGASSTDTQYF. The CDR3 nucleotides are TGTGCCAGCAGCACAGGGGACGGGGCCTCTAGCACAGATACGCAGTATTTT.

In this sample, this clonotype turned up a few times. The V call is TRBV7-9, the J call TRBJ2-4; TRBD1 matches at 8 bases. V was pared by 0 bases and J by 13 bases, with 11 bases of the junction left unmatched. The CDR3 contains 15 residues. Germline V gives CDR1 SEHNR, CDR2 FQNEAQ (reference sequence). CDR3 DNA sequence: TGTGCCAGCAGCTTAGCTTCCCTGACACAGGGGGAGCAGTACTTC. It encodes CASSLASLTQGEQYF.

This chain's CDR3 is CASPEATQQGISSSAKNIQYF. The CDR3 nucleotides are TGTGCCAGCCCCGAGGCCACCCAACAGGGGATATCGAGCTCAGCCAAAAACATTCAGTACTTC. V is TRBV21-1 and J is TRBJ2-4; the DNA was not used to check the table's D call, TRBD1. TRBV21-1 is classified as a pseudogene. The CDR3 runs 21 residues.

This clonotype turned up a few times. The J gene is TRBJ2-3, the V gene TRBV28, with D unclear. Trimming cost V 1 base and J 5 bases, with 10 bases left between them. CDR1 is MDHEN and CDR2 is SYDVKM in the germline V gene. This CDR3 has 14 amino acids. Written as DNA, the CDR3 is TGTGCCAGCAGTTTATCACCAGCGCGAGATACGCAGTATTTT. This codes for CASSLSPARDTQYF.

The DNA for the CDR3 is TGTGCCAGCAGCGCCTCCGAGGGTGGTACGCAGTATTTT. Amino acids: CASSASEGGTQYF. The chain is built from TRBV7-9 and TRBJ2-3; D might be TRBD2 (5 bases). The germline V gene encodes CDR1 SEHNR and CDR2 FQNEAQ (reference sequence). V lost 5 bases and J 8 bases, leaving 14 bases between the germline ends. This CDR3 region has 13 residues. Combining the CDR3 with reference TRBV7-9 and TRBJ2-3 gives the whole variable domain DTGVSQNPRHKITKRGQNVTFRCDPISEHNRLYWYRQTLGQGPEFLTYFQNEAQLEKSRLLSDRFSAERPKGSFSTLEIQRTEQGDSAMYLCASSASEGGTQYFGPGTRLTVL.

In its sample, this clonotype was seen a few times. This sequence joins TRBV20-1 and TRBJ2-1; 11 bases map to TRBD2. CDR3 size: 14 residues. Germline CDR1 is DFQATT and CDR2 is SNEGSKA (reference sequence). Trimming at V came to 2 bases and at J to 7 bases, leaving 4 bases not matched to a gene. The CDR3 nucleotides read TGCAGTGCTAGAACTAGCGGGAGATGGAATGAGCAGTTCTTC. Translated, it gives CSARTSGRWNEQFF.

This chain joins TRBV7-2 and TRBJ2-1, with D possibly TRBD2 on 6 matching bases. Germline V gene data show CDR1 as SGHTA and CDR2 as FQGNSA. This CDR3 has 15 amino acids. V lost 3 bases to trimming and J lost 5 bases, with 14 bases between them. Written as DNA, the CDR3 is TGTGCCAGCAGCTTTGGGGGACTTAGCGACAATGAGCAGTTCTTC. It is translated as CASSFGGLSDNEQFF. The variable domain in full, completed from reference TRBV7-2 and TRBJ2-1, reads GAGVSQSPSNKVTEKGKDVELRCDPISGHTALYWYRQSLGQGLEFLIYFQGNSAPDKSGLPSDRFSAERTGGSVSTLTIQRTQQEDSAVYLCASSFGGLSDNEQFFGPGTRLTVL.

The count of this clonotype is one. The chain uses TRBV19 and TRBJ2-7; the D is unclear. The V gene's germline CDR1 is LNHDA and CDR2 SQIVND (reference sequence). This CDR3 comprises 14 residues. Trimming pared 3 bases from V and 3 bases from J, leaving 12 bases between. CDR3 DNA sequence: TGTGCCAGTAGTATTGCCCAGGAACGCTACGAGCAGTACTTC. It specifies CASSIAQERYEQYF. Full variable domain (rest looked up from reference TRBV19 and TRBJ2-7): DGGITQSPKYLFRKEGQNVTLSCEQNLNHDAMYWYRQDPGQGLRLIYYSQIVNDFQKGDIAEGYSVSREKKESFPLTVTSAQKNPTAFYLCASSIAQERYEQYFGPGTRLTVT.

Notes on this clonotype: A much larger clone differs from this one at a single base, so this may be a read error. The gene calls are TRBV29-1 and TRBJ1-2; 8 nucleotides line up with TRBD1. V gave up 1 base and J gave up 4 bases; unmatched junction bases: 5. The length of the CDR3 is 14 residues. From germline, CDR1 is SQVTM and CDR2 ANQGSEA. CDR3 in DNA: TGCAGCGTTGAAGGAACAGGGGGTTCCTATGGCTACACCTTC. Protein: CSVEGTGGSYGYTF.

On this clonotype: A much larger clonotype is one base distant, so this may be a read error. The chain has TRBV12-3 or TRBV12-4 and TRBJ2-5, with unresolved D. V was cut by 6 bases and J by 1 base, with 12 bases left in between. The length of the CDR3 is 14 residues. The CDR3 DNA is TGTGCCAGCAGGTTGGCGGTGACCCAAGAGACCCAGTACTTC. Its translation is CASRLAVTQETQYF.

The chain couples TRBV3-1 to TRBJ2-3; TRBD2 aligns across 13 bases. This CDR3 has 17 residues. The V gene end was trimmed by 2 bases and the J gene end by 4 bases; junction bases not matched to a gene: 6. Germline assignment: CDR1 LGHDT and CDR2 YNNKEL (reference sequence). The CDR3 here is CASSQKWTSGGADTQYF. The CDR3 bases are TGTGCCAGCAGCCAAAAATGGACTAGCGGGGGTGCAGATACGCAGTATTTT.

For the CDR3, the DNA is TGTGCCAGCAGTGCGGCCCTTGGGGGGGCTAATCAGCCCCAGCATTTT. Protein sequence: CASSAALGGANQPQHF. The chain is built from TRBV12-3 or TRBV12-4 and TRBJ1-5; TRBD1 is a possible D gene (6 bases). Trimming removed 5 bases from V and 4 bases from J, with 18 bases in between. This CDR3 is built from 16 residues.

The chain is built from TRBV10-1 and TRBJ1-4; 7 nucleotides line up with TRBD1. The V gene's germline CDR1 is WNHNN and CDR2 SYGVQD (reference sequence). There are 16 residues in the CDR3. V dropped 6 bases and J dropped 3; count of bases not matched to a gene: 10. As DNA, the CDR3 is TGCGCCAGCAGACGACAGGGCCACCGATCTAATGAAAAACTGTTTTTT. Translating gives CASRRQGHRSNEKLFF.

This clonotype was picked up many times. A read error may produce the germline difference seen at one junction end. The chain uses TRBV5-6 and TRBJ2-7, with D tentatively TRBD1 or TRBD2 (5 bases each). The CDR3 spans 13 residues. Germline V CDR1 and CDR2: SGHDT, YYEEEE. The CDR3 DNA reads TGCGCCAGCAGTCCGGGGCTCAACTACGAGCAGTACTTC. It translates to CASSPGLNYEQYF.

The chain is built from TRBV5-1 and TRBJ2-7; D is unresolved. The ends were cut back, 2 bases at V and 7 bases at J, with 10 bases in the middle. CDR1 is SGHRS, CDR2 YFSETQ, per germline. The length of the CDR3 is 12 residues. The DNA for the CDR3 is TGCGCCAGCAGCTTTGTTGGAAGAGAGCAGTACTTC. This sequence encodes CASSFVGREQYF.

This clonotype was seen only a few times. This chain uses TRBV6-6 with TRBJ2-7; TRBD1 agrees at 9 bases. V dropped 2 bases and J dropped 5; count of bases not matched to a gene: 7. Germline V gene data show CDR1 as MNHNY and CDR2 as SVGAGI (reference sequence). This CDR3 spans 15 amino acids. The CDR3 protein is CASSYGRDRANEQYF. In nucleotides, the CDR3 is TGTGCCAGCAGTTACGGGCGGGACAGGGCGAACGAGCAGTACTTC.

This clonotype was counted many times. At one boundary the junction diverges from the germline segment, which might be a read error. The V and J genes are TRBV5-1 and TRBJ1-2, with 10 bases lining up with TRBD1. The CDR3 is 14 amino acids. Germline V gives CDR1 SGHRS, CDR2 YFSETQ. CDR3: CASSLGQGNYGYTF. The CDR3 DNA sequence: TGTGCCAGCAGCTTGGGACAGGGGAACTATGGCTACACCTTC.

The chain links TRBV20-1 to TRBJ2-5; 9 bases agree with TRBD1. Looked up from germline, CDR1 is DFQATT and CDR2 is SNEGSKA (reference sequence). V lost 5 bases and J lost 6; bases outside the gene matches: 16. The CDR3 is made up of 16 amino acids. The CDR3 reads CSAGPEQGAPGKTQYF. As DNA, the CDR3 is TGCAGTGCTGGGCCGGAACAGGGGGCGCCGGGAAAGACCCAGTACTTC.